Detailed here is one TCR beta chain. The data were obtained in a study of control samples from healthy donors and cancer patients. The ends were cut back, 0 bases at V and 0 bases at J, with 5 bases in the middle. CDR1 KGHSH and CDR2 LQKENI come from the germline V gene. CDR3 length: 15 amino acids. Produced via immunoSEQ multiplex PCR; TCRdb's table is partial and in-frame only. The top ten clones hold around 1.4% of a sample with 150,000 to 200,000 clones, 90% to 95% of them seen once. This chain connects TRBV18 to TRBJ2-2; D call uncertain. The receptor was isolated from a man aged 30 to 45 in good health. Sequencing input: blood. CDR3 DNA sequence: TGTGCCAGCTCACCACCGCTATCGAACACCGGGGAGCTGTTTTTT. This translates into CASSPPLSNTGELFF.